These 7 T cell receptor beta chains were sequenced from one sample in a study of CD8 T cells in Susac syndrome. The RNA input was roughly 0.5 to 1 ug, and it was reverse transcribed with random hexamers. One entry per CDR3 protein results from TCRdb running MiXCR on the immunoSEQ multiplex PCR reads. This table holds roughly 250,000 distinct CDR3 sequences, 90% to 97% found once. The specimen was CD4+ T cells from PBMCs. The receptors shown here come from a human donor with Susac syndrome.

The chain uses TRBV27 and TRBJ2-3, with 11 bases matching TRBD2. CDR3 length equals 15 residues. Germline CDR1 and CDR2: MNHEY and SMNVEV (reference sequence). After removal of 6 bases from V and 5 bases from J, the junction contained 7 bases not matched to a gene. The CDR3 sequence: CASSPPGLAVDTQYF. CDR3 nucleotides: TGTGCCAGCAGCCCACCGGGACTAGCGGTAGATACGCAGTATTTT.

The V and J genes are TRBV5-1 and TRBJ2-6, with unresolved D. Trimming left V 1 base short and J 2 bases short, with 7 bases between. The CDR3 is 15 residues long. Germline V gene lookup returns CDR1 SGHRS and CDR2 YFSETQ. CDR3 DNA sequence: TGCGCCAGCAGCTTGCGGCTCACTGGGGCCAACGTCCTGACTTTC. Residues: CASSLRLTGANVLTF.

The chain combines TRBV6-6 with TRBJ2-1, with D tentatively TRBD1 (5 bases). The CDR3 length is 14 residues. Per germline, CDR1 MNHNY and CDR2 SVGAGI (reference sequence). Trimming cost V 0 bases and J 4 bases, with 7 bases left between them. CDR3 amino acids: CASSYSTVYNEQFF. Written as DNA, the CDR3 is TGTGCCAGCAGTTACTCGACAGTATACAATGAGCAGTTCTTC.

The J gene is TRBJ2-5, the V gene TRBV2, with D uncertain. Per germline, CDR1 SNHLY and CDR2 FYNNEI. The CDR3 is made up of 10 amino acids. V gave up 7 bases and J gave up 4 bases, with 4 bases separating them. The CDR3 DNA is TGTGCCAGCATGAGAGAGACCCAGTACTTC. Amino acid sequence: CASMRETQYF.

The chain is built from TRBV5-4 and TRBJ2-5, with TRBD2 as a possible D gene (6 bases). The germline CDR1 and CDR2 sequences are SGHNT and YYREEE (reference sequence). Trimming took 5 bases from V and 3 from J, leaving 11 bases between them. The CDR3 is 13 amino acids. The CDR3 nucleotides read TGTGCCAGCAGACAAGGGACTGAAGAGACCCAGTACTTC. It codes for CASRQGTEETQYF.

The chain employs TRBV28 and TRBJ1-2; D uncertain. Deletions cut 4 bases from V and 8 bases from J, with 11 bases between. The CDR3 spans 12 residues. Germline V CDR1 and CDR2: MDHEN, SYDVKM. The CDR3 DNA sequence: TGTGCCAGCAGTTCCACCGCTTGGGGCTACACCTTC. Translation gives CASSSTAWGYTF.

The chain employs TRBV5-4 and TRBJ2-4; weak D call: TRBD2 (6 bases). Germline CDR1 SGHNT, CDR2 YYREEE (reference sequence). This CDR3 spans 14 amino acids. V was trimmed by 1 base and J by 8 bases, leaving 13 bases between them. DNA for the CDR3: TGTGCCAGCAGCTTGTTACACGGAGGGGACATTCAGTACTTC. This gives the protein CASSLLHGGDIQYF. The complete variable domain, with remaining parts taken from reference TRBV5-4 and TRBJ2-4, reads ETGVTQSPTHLIKTRGQQVTLRCSSQSGHNTVSWYQQALGQGPQFIFQYYREEENGRGNFPPRFSGLQFPNYSSELNVNALELDDSALYLCASSLLHGGDIQYFGAGTRLSVL.